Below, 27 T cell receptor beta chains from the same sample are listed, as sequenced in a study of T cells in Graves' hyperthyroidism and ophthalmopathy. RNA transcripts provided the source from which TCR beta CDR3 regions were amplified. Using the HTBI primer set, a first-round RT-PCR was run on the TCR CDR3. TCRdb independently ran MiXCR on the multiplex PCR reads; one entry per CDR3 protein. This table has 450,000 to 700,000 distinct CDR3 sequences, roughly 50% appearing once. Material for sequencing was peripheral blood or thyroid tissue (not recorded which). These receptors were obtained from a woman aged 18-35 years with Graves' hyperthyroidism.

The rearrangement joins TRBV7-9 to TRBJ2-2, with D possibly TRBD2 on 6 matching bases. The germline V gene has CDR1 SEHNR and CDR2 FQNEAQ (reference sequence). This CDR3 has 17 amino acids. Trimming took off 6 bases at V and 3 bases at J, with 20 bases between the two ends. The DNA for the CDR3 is TGTGCCAGCAGAAGAGGATGCGGGAAGGTGGACACCGGGGAGCTGTTTTTT. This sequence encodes CASRRGCGKVDTGELFF.

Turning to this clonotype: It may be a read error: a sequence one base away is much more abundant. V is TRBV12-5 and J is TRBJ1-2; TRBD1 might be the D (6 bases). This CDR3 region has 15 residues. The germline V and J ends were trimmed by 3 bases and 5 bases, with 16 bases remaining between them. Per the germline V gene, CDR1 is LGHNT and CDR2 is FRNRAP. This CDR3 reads CASGLNRVGIYGYTF. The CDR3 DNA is TGTGCTAGTGGTTTAAACAGGGTCGGGATATATGGCTACACCTTC.

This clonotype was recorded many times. CDR3 sequence (DNA): TGTGCCAGCAGCCTAAGTTCAGGGGGCGGCTATGGCTACACCTTC. It translates to CASSLSSGGGYGYTF. V usage is TRBV5-6 and J usage is TRBJ1-2; 8 positions match TRBD1. The CDR3 length is 15 residues. Germline assignment: CDR1 SGHDT and CDR2 YYEEEE. V gave up 4 bases and J gave up 4 bases; unmatched junction bases: 9.

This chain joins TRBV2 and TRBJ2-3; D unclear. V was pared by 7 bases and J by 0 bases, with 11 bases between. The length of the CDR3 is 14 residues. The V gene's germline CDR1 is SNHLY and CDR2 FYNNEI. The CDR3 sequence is CASKDLSSTDTQYF. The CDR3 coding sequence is TGTGCCAGCAAAGATCTATCTAGCACAGATACGCAGTATTTT.

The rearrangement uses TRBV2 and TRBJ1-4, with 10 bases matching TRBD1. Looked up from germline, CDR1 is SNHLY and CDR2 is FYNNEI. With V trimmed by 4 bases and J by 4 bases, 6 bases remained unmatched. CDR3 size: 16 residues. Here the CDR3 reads CASSGQGADGNEKLFF. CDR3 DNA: TGTGCCAGCAGTGGACAGGGGGCAGACGGTAATGAAAAACTGTTTTTT.

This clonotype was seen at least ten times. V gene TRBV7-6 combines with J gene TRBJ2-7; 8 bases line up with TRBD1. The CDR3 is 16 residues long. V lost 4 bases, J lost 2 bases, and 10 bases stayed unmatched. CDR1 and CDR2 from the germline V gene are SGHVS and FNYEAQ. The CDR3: CASSSTSGTGTYEQYF. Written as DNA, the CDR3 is TGTGCCAGCAGCTCGACATCCGGGACAGGTACCTACGAGCAGTACTTC. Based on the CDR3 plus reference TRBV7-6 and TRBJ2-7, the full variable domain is GAGVSQSPRYKVTKRGQDVALRCDPISGHVSLYWYRQALGQGPEFLTYFNYEAQQDKSGLPNDRFSAERPEGSISTLTIQRTEQRDSAMYRCASSSTSGTGTYEQYFGPGTRLTVT.

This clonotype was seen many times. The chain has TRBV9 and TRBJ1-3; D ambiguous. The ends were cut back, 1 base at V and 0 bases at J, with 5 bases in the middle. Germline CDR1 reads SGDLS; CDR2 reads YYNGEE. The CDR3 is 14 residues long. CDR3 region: CASSVFGSGNTIYF. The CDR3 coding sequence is TGTGCCAGCAGCGTATTTGGCTCTGGAAACACCATATATTTT. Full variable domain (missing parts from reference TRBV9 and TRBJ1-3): DSGVTQTPKHLITATGQRVTLRCSPRSGDLSVYWYQQSLDQGLQFLIQYYNGEERAKGNILERFSAQQFPDLHSELNLSSLELGDSALYFCASSVFGSGNTIYFGEGSWLTVV.

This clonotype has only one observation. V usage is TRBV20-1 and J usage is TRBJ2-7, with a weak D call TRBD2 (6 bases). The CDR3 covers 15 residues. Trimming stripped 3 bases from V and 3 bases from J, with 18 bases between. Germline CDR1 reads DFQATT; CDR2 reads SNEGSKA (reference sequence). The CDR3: CSARPGDLGDYEQYF. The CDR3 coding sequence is TGCAGTGCTAGGCCCGGGGACTTGGGGGACTACGAGCAGTACTTC.

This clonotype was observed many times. The CDR3 DNA is TGCGCCAGCAGCCAAGGCCCCAGGTCCGGGAACACTGAAGCTTTCTTT. Translating gives CASSQGPRSGNTEAFF. V gene TRBV4-3 combines with J gene TRBJ1-1; D is unclear. The length of the CDR3 is 16 residues. V lost 1 base and J 1 base, leaving 13 bases between the germline ends. Germline CDR1 reads LGHNA; CDR2 reads YSLEER.

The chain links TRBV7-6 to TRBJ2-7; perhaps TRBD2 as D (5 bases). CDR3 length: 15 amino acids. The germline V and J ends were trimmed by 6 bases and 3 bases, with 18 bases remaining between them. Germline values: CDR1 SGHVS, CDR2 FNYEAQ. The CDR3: CASSKETGTFYEQYF. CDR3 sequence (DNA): TGTGCCAGCAGTAAGGAAACGGGAACTTTCTACGAGCAGTACTTC.

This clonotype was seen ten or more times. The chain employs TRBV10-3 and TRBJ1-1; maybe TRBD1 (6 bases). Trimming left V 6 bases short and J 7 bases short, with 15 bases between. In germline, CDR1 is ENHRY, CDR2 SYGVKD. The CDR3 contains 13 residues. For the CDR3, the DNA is TGTGCCATCAGGGACGGGGGGCCGAGTGAAGCTTTCTTT. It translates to CAIRDGGPSEAFF.

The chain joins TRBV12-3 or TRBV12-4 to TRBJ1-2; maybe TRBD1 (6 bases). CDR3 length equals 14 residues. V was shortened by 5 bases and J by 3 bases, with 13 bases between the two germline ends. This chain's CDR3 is CASSPAGADYGYTF. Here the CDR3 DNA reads TGTGCCAGCAGTCCCGCAGGGGCCGACTATGGCTACACCTTC.

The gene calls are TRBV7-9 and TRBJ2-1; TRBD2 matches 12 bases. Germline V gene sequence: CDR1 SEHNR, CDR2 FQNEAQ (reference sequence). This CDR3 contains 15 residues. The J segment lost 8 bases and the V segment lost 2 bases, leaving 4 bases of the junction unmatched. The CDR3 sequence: CASSLRLAGGHEQFF. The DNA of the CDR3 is TGTGCCAGCAGCTTAAGGCTAGCGGGAGGGCATGAGCAGTTCTTC.

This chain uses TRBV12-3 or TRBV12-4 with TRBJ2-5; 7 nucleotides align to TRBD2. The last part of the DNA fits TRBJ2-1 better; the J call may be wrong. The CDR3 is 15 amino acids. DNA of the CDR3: TGTGCCAGCAGTTTATGGCGGGAGAGGTACAATGAGCAGTTCTTC. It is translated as CASSLWRERYNEQFF.

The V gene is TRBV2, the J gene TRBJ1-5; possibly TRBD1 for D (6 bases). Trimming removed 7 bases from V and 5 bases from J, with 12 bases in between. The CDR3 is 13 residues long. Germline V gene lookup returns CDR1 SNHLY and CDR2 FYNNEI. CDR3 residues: CASKAQGDQPQHF. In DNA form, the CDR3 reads TGTGCCAGCAAGGCACAGGGCGATCAGCCCCAGCATTTT.

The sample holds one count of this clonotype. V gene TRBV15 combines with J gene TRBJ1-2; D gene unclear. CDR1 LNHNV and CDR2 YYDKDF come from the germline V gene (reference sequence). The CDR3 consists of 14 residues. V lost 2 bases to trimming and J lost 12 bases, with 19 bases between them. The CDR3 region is CATSRTNLDSGNTF. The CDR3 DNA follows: TGTGCCACCAGCAGAACGAACCTGGACTCTGGAAACACCTTC.

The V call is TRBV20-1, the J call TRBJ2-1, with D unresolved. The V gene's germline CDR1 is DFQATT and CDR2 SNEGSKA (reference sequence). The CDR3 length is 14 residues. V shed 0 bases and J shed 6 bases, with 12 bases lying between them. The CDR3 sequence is CSAREGGDGNEQFF. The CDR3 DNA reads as TGCAGTGCTAGAGAGGGTGGAGACGGCAATGAGCAGTTCTTC.

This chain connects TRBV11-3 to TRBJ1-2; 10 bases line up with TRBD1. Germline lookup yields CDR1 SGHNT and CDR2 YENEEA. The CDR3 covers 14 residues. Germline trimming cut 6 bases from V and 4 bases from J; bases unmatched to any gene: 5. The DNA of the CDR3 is TGTGCCAGCAGGACGACAGGGGGCAGCTATGGCTACACCTTC. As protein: CASRTTGGSYGYTF.

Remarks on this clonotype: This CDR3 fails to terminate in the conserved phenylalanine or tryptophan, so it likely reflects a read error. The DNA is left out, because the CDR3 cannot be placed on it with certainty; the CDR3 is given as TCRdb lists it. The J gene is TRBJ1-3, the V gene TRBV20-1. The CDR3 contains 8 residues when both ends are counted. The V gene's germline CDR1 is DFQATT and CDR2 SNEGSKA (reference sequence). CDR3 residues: CSAPGLAG.

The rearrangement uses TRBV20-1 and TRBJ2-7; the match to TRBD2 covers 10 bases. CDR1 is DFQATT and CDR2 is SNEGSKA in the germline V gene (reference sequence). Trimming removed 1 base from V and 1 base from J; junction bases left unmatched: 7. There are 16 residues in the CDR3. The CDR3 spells CSARVTSGTVSYEQYF. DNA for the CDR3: TGCAGTGCTAGAGTCACTAGCGGGACGGTTTCCTACGAGCAGTACTTC.

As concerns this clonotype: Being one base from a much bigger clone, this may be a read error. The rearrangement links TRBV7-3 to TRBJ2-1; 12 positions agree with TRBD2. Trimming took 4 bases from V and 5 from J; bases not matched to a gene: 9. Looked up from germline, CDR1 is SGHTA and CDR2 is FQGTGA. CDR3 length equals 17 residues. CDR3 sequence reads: CASSYSPGLAGHNEQFF. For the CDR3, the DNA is TGTGCCAGCAGCTACTCGCCCGGACTAGCGGGGCACAATGAGCAGTTCTTC.

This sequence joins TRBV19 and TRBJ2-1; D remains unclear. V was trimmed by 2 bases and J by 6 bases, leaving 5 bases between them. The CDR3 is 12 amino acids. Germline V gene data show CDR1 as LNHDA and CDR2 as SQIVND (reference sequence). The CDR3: CASSIPSNEQFF. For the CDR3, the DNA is TGTGCCAGTAGTATACCCAGCAATGAGCAGTTCTTC.

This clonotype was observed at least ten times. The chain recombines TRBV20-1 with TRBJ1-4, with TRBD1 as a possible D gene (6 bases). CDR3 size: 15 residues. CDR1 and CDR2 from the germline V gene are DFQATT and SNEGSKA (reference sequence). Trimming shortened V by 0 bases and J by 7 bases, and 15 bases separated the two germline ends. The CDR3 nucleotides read TGCAGTGCTAGAGAGATAACAGGGTCTGGTGAAAAACTGTTTTTT. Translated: CSAREITGSGEKLFF.

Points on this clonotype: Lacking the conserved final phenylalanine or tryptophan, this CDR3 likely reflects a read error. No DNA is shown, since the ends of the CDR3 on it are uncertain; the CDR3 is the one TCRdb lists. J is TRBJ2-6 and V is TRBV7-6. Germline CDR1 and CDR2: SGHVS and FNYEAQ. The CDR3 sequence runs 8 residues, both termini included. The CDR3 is CASSLGST.

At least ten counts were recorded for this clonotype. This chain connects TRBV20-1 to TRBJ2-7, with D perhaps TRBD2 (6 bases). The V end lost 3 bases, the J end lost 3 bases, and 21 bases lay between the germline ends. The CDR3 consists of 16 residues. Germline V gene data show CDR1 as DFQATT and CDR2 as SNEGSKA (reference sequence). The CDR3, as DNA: TGCAGTGCTAGCGGCGGGGCAGGCGCTAATCTCTACGAGCAGTACTTC. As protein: CSASGGAGANLYEQYF.

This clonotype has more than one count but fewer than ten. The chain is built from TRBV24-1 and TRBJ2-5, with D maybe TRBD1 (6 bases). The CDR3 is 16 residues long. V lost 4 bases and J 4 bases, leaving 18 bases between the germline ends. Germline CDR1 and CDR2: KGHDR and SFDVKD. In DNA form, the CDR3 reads TGTGCCACCAGTGACCCCGGGACACTACTCGGAGAGACCCAGTACTTC. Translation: CATSDPGTLLGETQYF.

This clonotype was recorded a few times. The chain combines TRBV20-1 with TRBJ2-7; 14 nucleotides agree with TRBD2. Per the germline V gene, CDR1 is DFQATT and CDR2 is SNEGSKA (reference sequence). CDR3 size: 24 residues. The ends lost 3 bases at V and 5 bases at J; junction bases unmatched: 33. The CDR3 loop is CSARGSAGGLAGGRRAKSFDEQYF. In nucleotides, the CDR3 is TGCAGTGCTAGGGGTTCGGCAGGTGGACTAGCGGGAGGCCGGAGGGCCAAATCCTTCGACGAGCAGTACTTC.